These 2 T cell receptor beta chains were all obtained from the same sample, sequenced in a study of prognosis after radiotherapy for stage I lung cancer. Starting from genomic DNA, TCR beta CDR3 was amplified through two-round multiplex PCR. Initially, in first-round PCR, primers specific to each TRBV and TRBJ gene were used. TCRdb recomputed calls from the multiplex PCR reads with MiXCR, one row per CDR3 protein. The sample carries 20,000 to 25,000 distinct CDR3 sequences, roughly 43% recorded once. The specimen was PBMCs, collected before or after stereotactic body radiation therapy (not recorded which). The receptors stem from a donor aged 50 or older with non-small cell lung cancer.

About this clonotype itself: A far larger clone differs by one base, so this is likely a read error. The CDR3 spells CASIYSRTSGTGELFF. The CDR3 DNA follows: TGTGCCAGCATTTACTCTAGGACTAGCGGTACCGGGGAGCTGTTTTTT. V usage is TRBV6-9 and J usage is TRBJ2-2, with 10 bases that match TRBD2. The ends lost 7 bases at V and 5 bases at J; junction bases unmatched: 10. The germline V gene encodes CDR1 MNHGY and CDR2 SVAAGI. The CDR3 sequence is 16 residues long.

This clonotype has ten or more counts. In DNA, the CDR3 is TGTGCCAGCAGTTACGCAACCGGGACAGGGGGCATGACCCCTGAAGCTTTCTTT. Amino acid sequence: CASSYATGTGGMTPEAFF. The V call is TRBV6-2 or TRBV6-3, the J call TRBJ1-1; 12 nucleotides line up with TRBD1. The CDR3 is 18 amino acids. With V trimmed by 2 bases and J by 6 bases, 13 bases remained unmatched. Per the germline V gene, CDR1 is MNHEY and CDR2 is SVGEGT.